This is a list of T cell receptor beta chains from one sample in a study of cytomegalovirus exposure and HLA in healthy donors. Method: immunoSEQ multiplex PCR; TCRdb's copy keeps in-frame clones and lacks some. Among about 120,000 clones, 65% to 90% were seen once, and the ten largest hold 3% to 5%. Sample: PBMCs. The receptors originated from a woman under 40 in good health and CMV-seronegative. CDR3s include the opening cysteine and the closing phenylalanine or tryptophan. Each record gives: clone size, D gene, V gene, J gene, CDR3 DNA, CDR3 protein. D genes are given only for firm matches. Size tells how often a clone was seen (once, few, many) or the class of an expanded clone, and some rows leave it out.

>few|TRBD1|TRBV7-3|TRBJ2-1
TGTGCCAGCAGCCCTACAGGGGATGAGCAGTTCTTC
CASSPTGDEQFF
>few|TRBD1|TRBV5-1|TRBJ1-6
TGCGCCAGCAGCGGGGGGGTGACAGGGGCGAATTCACCCCTCCACTTT
CASSGGVTGANSPLHF
>-|TRBD1|TRBV10-2|TRBJ2-7
TGCGCCAGCGGGGGACAGGGTCGGTACGAGCAGTACTTC
CASGGQGRYEQYF
>-|TRBD1|TRBV5-1|TRBJ2-7
TGCGCCAGCAGCTTAGCCCGGGACAGGATGCACGAGCAGTACTTC
CASSLARDRMHEQYF
>once|TRBD2|TRBV4-3|TRBJ2-1
TGCGCCAGCAGCCAAGCTAGCGGGAGATCTAATGAGCAGTTCTTC
CASSQASGRSNEQFF
>-|-|TRBV9|TRBJ2-7
TGTGCCAGCAGCGGCGGGACAGACTACGAGCAGTACTTC
CASSGGTDYEQYF
>-|TRBD2|TRBV6-5|TRBJ2-3
TGTGCCAGCAGTTACTCCGGACTAGCGACAGATACGCAGTATTTT
CASSYSGLATDTQYF
>-|TRBD2|TRBV5-1|TRBJ2-3
TGCGCCAGCAGCTTGGCCAGAACGGGAGGTGTAGATACGCAGTATTTT
CASSLARTGGVDTQYF
>-|TRBD2|TRBV5-1|TRBJ2-7
TGCGCCAGCAGCTTGCGGGGGGGCGAGCAGTACTTC
CASSLRGGEQYF
>-|-|TRBV28|TRBJ1-5
TGTGCCAGCACCCGCAGCGATAGCAATCAGCCCCAGCATTTT
CASTRSDSNQPQHF
>-|-|TRBV11-2|TRBJ1-3
TGTGCCAGCAGCTTGAGTCAAGACAGGTACAACACCATATATTTT
CASSLSQDRYNTIYF
>-|TRBD2|TRBV7-9|TRBJ2-7
TGTTCCAGCAGCTTAGAAGGTAGCGGGAGGGCCCGAAATTACGAGCAGTACTTC
CSSSLEGSGRARNYEQYF
>-|-|TRBV5-1|TRBJ2-2
TGCGCCAGCAGCTTGGAGGGGGCGTGGAACCGGGAGACCGGGGAGCTGTTTTTT
CASSLEGAWNRETGELFF
>few|TRBD1|TRBV28|TRBJ1-2
TGTGCCAGCAGATACCGGGACAGGGATGGCTACACCTTC
CASRYRDRDGYTF
>-|-|TRBV29-1|TRBJ2-1
TGCAGCGTTGAAAACCTGCGGGCTAGCGATCTCAATGAGCAGTTCTTC
CSVENLRASDLNEQFF
>few|-|TRBV7-2|TRBJ2-7
TGTGCCAGCAGCCGAGGGGGCTACGAGCAGTACTTC
CASSRGGYEQYF
>-|TRBD2|TRBV12-5|TRBJ2-1
TGTGCTAGTGGCCGAGGACTAGCGGGAGGGAGTGAGCAGTTCTTC
CASGRGLAGGSEQFF
>-|-|TRBV18|TRBJ2-5
TGTGCCAGCTCACCGGGACTCCAAGAGACCCAGTACTTC
CASSPGLQETQYF
>-|-|TRBV6-6|TRBJ2-7
TGTGCCAGCAGCCCGCTCTTTGGCACGTCCTACGAGCAGTACTTC
CASSPLFGTSYEQYF
>-|-|TRBV10-2|TRBJ2-5
TGCGCCAGCAGTGAGACAGGTTCACAGTACTTC
CASSETGSQYF